The clone carrying this TCR beta chain was detected a few times. This specimen comes from a study of blood T cell repertoires in COVID-19. Study in general: From the United States, Italy and Spain came samples of acute and convalescent COVID-19.

The authors' processing: By means of reference gene primer amplification, nucleated cell counts were estimated. Repertoires were generated with immunoSEQ multiplex PCR, while TCRdb's copy carries only in-frame clones and drops some. V and J calls and clone size follow that table, whereas D and trimming were derived from the DNA. The data contain approximately 170,000 clones, 82% of them seen just once; the ten biggest clones take up over 9.5%. The CDR3 consists of 16 residues. Germline CDR1 is SGHTA and CDR2 is FQGNSA. The V and J ends lost 6 bases and 0 bases respectively, with 17 bases between them.

The clonotype originates from a woman at least 80 years old with active or convalescent COVID-19. J is TRBJ1-1 and V is TRBV7-2; TRBD1 is a possible D gene (5 bases). Specimen: peripheral blood. The CDR3 DNA sequence: TGTGCCAGCAGTAAGGGGCCCTTGGGGCTGAACACTGAAGCTTTCTTT. Amino acid sequence: CASSKGPLGLNTEAFF.